This is a list of T cell receptor beta chains from one sample in a study of beta chain features in type 1 diabetes. Generated by immunoSEQ multiplex PCR, the TCRdb table keeps only in-frame clones and is missing some. The repertoire holds approximately 170,000 clones, with roughly 9% as singletons. The sample taken for sequencing was central memory CD4+ T cells from blood. These receptors were obtained from a woman under 30 in good health. Both conserved end residues are part of each CDR3. A D gene is named only where the DNA matches it firmly. Clone size is given for some rows only: seen once, a few or many times, or a class if the clone is expanded.

TRBV29-1,few,TRBJ1-1,12,.,TGCAGCGTTGACCTAGCTAACACTGAAGCTTTCTTT,CSVDLANTEAFF
TRBV6-5,few,TRBJ2-3,13,.,TGTGCCAGCAGCCCCTCCGGCACAGATACGCAGTATTTT,CASSPSGTDTQYF
TRBV27,few,TRBJ2-1,14,TRBD1,TGTGCCAGCTCACAGGGGGCGTACTACAATGAGCAGTTCTTC,CASSQGAYYNEQFF
TRBV20-1,many,TRBJ1-2,11,.,TGCAGTGCTAGAGATATCTATGGCTACACCTTC,CSARDIYGYTF
TRBV30,.,TRBJ1-5,15,.,TGTGCCTGGAGTGTAGGGCAGGGAGGTAATCAGCCCCAGCATTTT,CAWSVGQGGNQPQHF
TRBV6-1,many,TRBJ2-1,13,.,TGTGCCAGCAGTTTCTCTACAGGGAAAAATCAGTTCTTC,CASSFSTGKNQFF
TRBV10-3,few,TRBJ2-5,15,TRBD2,TGTGCCATCAGTTCCCCCAGCGGGACGGGGGAGACCCAGTACTTC,CAISSPSGTGETQYF
TRBV5-6,.,TRBJ1-1,13,.,TGTGCCAGCAGCTTGGCCTCGGACACTGAAGCTTTCTTT,CASSLASDTEAFF
TRBV7-3,.,TRBJ2-2,17,.,TGTGCCAGCAGCTCGACCGCCATGGGGGCGGGCACCGGGGAGCTGTTTTTT,CASSSTAMGAGTGELFF
TRBV30,few,TRBJ1-2,14,.,TGTGCCTGGAGTCGGGCAGGGGTAGACTATGGCTACACCTTC,CAWSRAGVDYGYTF
TRBV2,few,TRBJ2-3,16,TRBD2,TGTGCCAGCAGATCGGGACTAGCGGGAGGGGGAGATACGCAGTATTTT,CASRSGLAGGGDTQYF
TRBV5-1,.,TRBJ2-5,16,TRBD2,TGCGCCAGCAGCCCCCGAGGACGGGGGGTCGAAGAGACCCAGTACTTC,CASSPRGRGVEETQYF
TRBV5-1,few,TRBJ2-7,14,.,TGCGCCAGCAGCTTGCTTACAGGGCCCTACGAGCAGTACTTC,CASSLLTGPYEQYF
TRBV7-9,.,TRBJ2-5,15,TRBD2,TGTGCCAGCAGCCGCATGACTAGCGGAGCTGAGACCCAGTACTTC,CASSRMTSGAETQYF
TRBV5-4,.,TRBJ2-7,15,TRBD1,TGTGCCAGCAGCCCCACAGGGGGACGGAGTTACGAGCAGTACTTC,CASSPTGGRSYEQYF
TRBV2,.,TRBJ1-5,16,.,TGTGCCAGCAGTGACGTTTGGGGCAGTAGCAATCAGCCCCAGCATTTT,CASSDVWGSSNQPQHF
TRBV11-3,few,TRBJ2-3,17,TRBD2,TGTGCCAGCAGCTGGAGAACTAGCGGGAGATACCCAGATACGCAGTATTTT,CASSWRTSGRYPDTQYF